Listed below are T cell receptor beta chains from one sample, sequenced in a study of cytomegalovirus exposure and HLA in healthy donors. Clones were read by immunoSEQ multiplex PCR, and TCRdb kept only the in-frame ones, dropping some. The table shows about 360,000 clones, with roughly 90% occurring only once. Sequencing was performed on PBMCs. These receptors were taken from a woman in her late teens or twenties in good health and CMV-seronegative. CDR3s include the opening cysteine and the closing phenylalanine or tryptophan. Fields, in order: CDR3 length, D gene, J gene, clone size, V gene, CDR3 protein, CDR3 DNA. The D gene is left open where the match is weak. Size values are once, few and many counts, or a class for expanded clones, and some rows have none.

len: 17; d_gene: TRBD2; j_gene: TRBJ2-7; abundance: -; v_gene: TRBV27; CDR3aa: CASSLGRTSGSTYEQYF; CDR3nt: TGTGCCAGCAGTTTAGGGAGGACTAGCGGGAGTACCTACGAGCAGTACTTC
len: 15; d_gene: -; j_gene: TRBJ1-1; abundance: -; v_gene: TRBV19; CDR3aa: CASSIGGTIGTEAFF; CDR3nt: TGTGCCAGTAGTATAGGCGGGACCATAGGTACTGAAGCTTTCTTT
len: 18; d_gene: TRBD2; j_gene: TRBJ2-2; abundance: -; v_gene: TRBV30; CDR3aa: CAWTFPVPLAGNTGELFF; CDR3nt: TGTGCCTGGACCTTCCCCGTCCCGCTAGCGGGGAACACCGGGGAGCTGTTTTTT
len: 14; d_gene: -; j_gene: TRBJ1-4; abundance: -; v_gene: TRBV5-1; CDR3aa: CASSPGNLIEKLFF; CDR3nt: TGCGCCAGCAGCCCGGGAAACCTGATTGAAAAACTGTTTTTT
len: 14; d_gene: TRBD1; j_gene: TRBJ1-6; abundance: -; v_gene: TRBV2; CDR3aa: CASSLGTGNSPLHF; CDR3nt: TGTGCCAGCAGTCTAGGGACAGGGAATTCACCCCTCCACTTT
len: 13; d_gene: -; j_gene: TRBJ1-2; abundance: -; v_gene: TRBV5-4; CDR3aa: CASSPEGSGGYTF; CDR3nt: TGTGCCAGCAGCCCGGAAGGGAGTGGAGGCTACACCTTC
len: 16; d_gene: -; j_gene: TRBJ1-3; abundance: -; v_gene: TRBV6-6; CDR3aa: CASSYLWGSSGNTIYF; CDR3nt: TGTGCCAGCAGTTACTTATGGGGCTCCTCTGGAAACACCATATATTTT
len: 14; d_gene: -; j_gene: TRBJ2-6; abundance: -; v_gene: TRBV11-2; CDR3aa: CASRERIGANVLTF; CDR3nt: TGTGCCTCCCGGGAGAGGATTGGGGCCAACGTCCTGACTTTC
len: 16; d_gene: TRBD2; j_gene: TRBJ2-3; abundance: -; v_gene: TRBV25-1; CDR3aa: CASSELGSGVLDTQYF; CDR3nt: TGTGCCAGCAGTGAATTGGGTAGCGGGGTACTAGATACGCAGTATTTT
len: 12; d_gene: -; j_gene: TRBJ1-5; abundance: few; v_gene: TRBV2; CDR3aa: CASSEGGRPQHF; CDR3nt: TGTGCCAGCAGTGAAGGAGGTCGGCCCCAGCATTTT